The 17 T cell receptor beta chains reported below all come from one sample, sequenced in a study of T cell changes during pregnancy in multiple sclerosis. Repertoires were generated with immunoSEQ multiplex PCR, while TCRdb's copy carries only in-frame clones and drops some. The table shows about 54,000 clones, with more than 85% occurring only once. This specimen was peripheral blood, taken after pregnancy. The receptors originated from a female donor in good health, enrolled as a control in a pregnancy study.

The CDR3 protein is CASSEQGNTEAFF. CDR3 sequence (DNA): TGTGCCAGCAGTGAACAGGGAAACACTGAAGCTTTCTTT. This sequence joins TRBV2 and TRBJ1-1; a weak D match, TRBD1 (5 bases). Germline assignment: CDR1 SNHLY and CDR2 FYNNEI. V was clipped by 2 bases and J by 2 bases, with 6 bases between them. The CDR3 runs to 13 residues.

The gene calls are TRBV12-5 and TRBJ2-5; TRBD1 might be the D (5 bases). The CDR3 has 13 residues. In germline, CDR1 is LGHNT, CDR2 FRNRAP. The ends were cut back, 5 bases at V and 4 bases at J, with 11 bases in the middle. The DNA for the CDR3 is TGTGCTAGTGGTACCACAGGTTTAGAGACCCAGTACTTC. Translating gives CASGTTGLETQYF.

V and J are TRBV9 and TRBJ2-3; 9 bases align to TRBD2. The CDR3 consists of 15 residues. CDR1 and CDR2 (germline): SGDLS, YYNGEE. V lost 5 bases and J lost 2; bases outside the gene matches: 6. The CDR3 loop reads CASSPTSGHTDTQYF. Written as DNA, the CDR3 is TGTGCCAGCAGTCCGACTAGCGGACACACAGATACGCAGTATTTT.

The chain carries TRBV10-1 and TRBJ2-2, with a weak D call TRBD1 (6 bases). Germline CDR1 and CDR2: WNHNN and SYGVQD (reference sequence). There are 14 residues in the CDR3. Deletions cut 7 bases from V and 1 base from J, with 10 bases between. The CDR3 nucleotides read TGCGCCAGCAAGCCGGGACAGAACACCGGGGAGCTGTTTTTT. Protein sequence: CASKPGQNTGELFF.

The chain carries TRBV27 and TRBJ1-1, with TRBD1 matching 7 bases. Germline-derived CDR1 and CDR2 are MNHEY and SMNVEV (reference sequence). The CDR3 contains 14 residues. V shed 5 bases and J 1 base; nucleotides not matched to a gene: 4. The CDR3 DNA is TGTGCCAGCAGTCCTTGGACAGGGAACACTGAAGCTTTCTTT. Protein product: CASSPWTGNTEAFF.

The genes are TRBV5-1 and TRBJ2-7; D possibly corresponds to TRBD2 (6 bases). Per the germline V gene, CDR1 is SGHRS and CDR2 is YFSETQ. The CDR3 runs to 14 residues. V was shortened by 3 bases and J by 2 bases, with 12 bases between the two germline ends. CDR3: CASSWDWGAYEQYF. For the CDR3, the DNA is TGCGCCAGCAGCTGGGACTGGGGGGCCTACGAGCAGTACTTC.

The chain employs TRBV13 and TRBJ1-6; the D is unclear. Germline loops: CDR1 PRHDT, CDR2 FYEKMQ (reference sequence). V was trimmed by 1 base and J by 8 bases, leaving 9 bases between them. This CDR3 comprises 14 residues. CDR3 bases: TGTGCCAGCAGCTTAGCCGCCTTAGATTCACCCCTCCACTTT. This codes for CASSLAALDSPLHF.

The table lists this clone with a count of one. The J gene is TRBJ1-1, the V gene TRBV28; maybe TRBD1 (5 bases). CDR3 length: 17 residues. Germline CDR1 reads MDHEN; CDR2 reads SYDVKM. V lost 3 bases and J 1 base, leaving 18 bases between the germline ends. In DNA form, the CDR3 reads TGTGCCAGCAGTTTTTGGAGTTCGGGCAGGGCGAACACTGAAGCTTTCTTT. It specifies CASSFWSSGRANTEAFF.

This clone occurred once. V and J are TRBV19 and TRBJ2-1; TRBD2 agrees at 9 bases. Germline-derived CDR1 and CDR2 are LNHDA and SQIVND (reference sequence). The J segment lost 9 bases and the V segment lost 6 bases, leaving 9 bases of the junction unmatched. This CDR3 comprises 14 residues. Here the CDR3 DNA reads TGTGCCAGTAGAAGGGCTAGCGGGAACGTTGAGCAGTTCTTC. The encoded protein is CASRRASGNVEQFF.

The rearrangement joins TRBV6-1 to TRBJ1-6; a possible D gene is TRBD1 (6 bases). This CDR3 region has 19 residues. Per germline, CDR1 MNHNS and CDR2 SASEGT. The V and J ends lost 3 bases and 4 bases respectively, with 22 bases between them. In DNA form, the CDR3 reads TGTGCCAGCAGTGATCTGGGGGCAGGGATTAAGAAGTATAATTCACCCCTCCACTTT. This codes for CASSDLGAGIKKYNSPLHF.

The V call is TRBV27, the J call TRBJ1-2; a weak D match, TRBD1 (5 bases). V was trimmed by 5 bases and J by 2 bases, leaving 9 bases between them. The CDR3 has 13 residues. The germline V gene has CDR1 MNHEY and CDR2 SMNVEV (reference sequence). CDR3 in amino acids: CASSQTVNYGYTF. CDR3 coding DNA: TGTGCCAGCAGTCAGACAGTCAACTATGGCTACACCTTC.

DNA for the CDR3: TGTGCCAGCAGCTTAGGACTAGCGGGGAGGTACGAGCAGTACTTC. Its protein is CASSLGLAGRYEQYF. The chain is built from TRBV7-9 and TRBJ2-7, with TRBD2 matching 11 bases. V trimming: 1 base; J trimming: 4 bases; junction bases outside the gene matches: 3. This CDR3 has 15 amino acids. CDR1 SEHNR and CDR2 FQNEAQ come from the germline V gene (reference sequence).

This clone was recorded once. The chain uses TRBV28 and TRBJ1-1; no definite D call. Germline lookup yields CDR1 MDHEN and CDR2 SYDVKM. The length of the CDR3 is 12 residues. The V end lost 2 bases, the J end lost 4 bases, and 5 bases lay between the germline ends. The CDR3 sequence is CASSLLTTEAFF. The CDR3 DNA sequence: TGTGCCAGCAGTTTACTAACCACTGAAGCTTTCTTT.

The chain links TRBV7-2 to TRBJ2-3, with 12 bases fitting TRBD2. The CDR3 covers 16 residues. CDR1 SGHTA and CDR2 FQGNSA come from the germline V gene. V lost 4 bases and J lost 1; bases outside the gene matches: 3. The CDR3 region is CASSSRLAGGTDTQYF. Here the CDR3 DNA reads TGTGCCAGCAGCTCGAGACTAGCGGGGGGCACAGATACGCAGTATTTT. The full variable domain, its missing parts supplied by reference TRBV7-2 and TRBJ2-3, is GAGVSQSPSNKVTEKGKDVELRCDPISGHTALYWYRQSLGQGLEFLIYFQGNSAPDKSGLPSDRFSAERTGGSVSTLTIQRTQQEDSAVYLCASSSRLAGGTDTQYFGPGTRLTVL.

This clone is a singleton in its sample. The CDR3 bases are TGTGCCAGCAGTGGGTTGGGACGGGGGGCGCTTGGCTACACCTTC. Translated, it gives CASSGLGRGALGYTF. The rearrangement joins TRBV6-1 to TRBJ1-2, with a possible D match to TRBD1 (6 bases). Trimming took off 4 bases at V and 7 bases at J, with 19 bases between the two ends. CDR1 is MNHNS and CDR2 is SASEGT in the germline V gene. The CDR3 covers 15 residues.

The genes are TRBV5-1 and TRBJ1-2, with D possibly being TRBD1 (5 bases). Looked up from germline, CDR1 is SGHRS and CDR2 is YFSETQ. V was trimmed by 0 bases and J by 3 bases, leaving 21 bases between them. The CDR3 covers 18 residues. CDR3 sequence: CASSLATQGRLKDYGYTF. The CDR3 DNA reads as TGCGCCAGCAGCTTGGCCACTCAGGGTCGGCTTAAGGACTATGGCTACACCTTC.

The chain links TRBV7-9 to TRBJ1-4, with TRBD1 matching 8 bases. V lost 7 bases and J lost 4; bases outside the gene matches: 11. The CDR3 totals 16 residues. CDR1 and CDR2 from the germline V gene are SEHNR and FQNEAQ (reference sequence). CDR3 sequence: CASTEGTGVGNEKLFF. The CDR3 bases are TGTGCCAGCACCGAGGGGACAGGCGTCGGTAATGAAAAACTGTTTTTT.